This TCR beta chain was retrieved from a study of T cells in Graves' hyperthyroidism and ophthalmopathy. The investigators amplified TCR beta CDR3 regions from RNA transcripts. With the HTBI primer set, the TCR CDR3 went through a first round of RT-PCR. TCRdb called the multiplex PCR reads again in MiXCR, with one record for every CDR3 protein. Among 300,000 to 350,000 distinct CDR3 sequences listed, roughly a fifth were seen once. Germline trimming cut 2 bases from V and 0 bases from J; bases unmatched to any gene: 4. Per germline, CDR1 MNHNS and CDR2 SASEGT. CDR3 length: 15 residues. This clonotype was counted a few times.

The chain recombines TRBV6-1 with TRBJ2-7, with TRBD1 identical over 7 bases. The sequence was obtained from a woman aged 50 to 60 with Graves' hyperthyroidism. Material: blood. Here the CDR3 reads CASSELGTASYEQYF. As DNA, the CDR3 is TGTGCCAGCAGTGAACTAGGGACAGCCTCCTACGAGCAGTACTTC.